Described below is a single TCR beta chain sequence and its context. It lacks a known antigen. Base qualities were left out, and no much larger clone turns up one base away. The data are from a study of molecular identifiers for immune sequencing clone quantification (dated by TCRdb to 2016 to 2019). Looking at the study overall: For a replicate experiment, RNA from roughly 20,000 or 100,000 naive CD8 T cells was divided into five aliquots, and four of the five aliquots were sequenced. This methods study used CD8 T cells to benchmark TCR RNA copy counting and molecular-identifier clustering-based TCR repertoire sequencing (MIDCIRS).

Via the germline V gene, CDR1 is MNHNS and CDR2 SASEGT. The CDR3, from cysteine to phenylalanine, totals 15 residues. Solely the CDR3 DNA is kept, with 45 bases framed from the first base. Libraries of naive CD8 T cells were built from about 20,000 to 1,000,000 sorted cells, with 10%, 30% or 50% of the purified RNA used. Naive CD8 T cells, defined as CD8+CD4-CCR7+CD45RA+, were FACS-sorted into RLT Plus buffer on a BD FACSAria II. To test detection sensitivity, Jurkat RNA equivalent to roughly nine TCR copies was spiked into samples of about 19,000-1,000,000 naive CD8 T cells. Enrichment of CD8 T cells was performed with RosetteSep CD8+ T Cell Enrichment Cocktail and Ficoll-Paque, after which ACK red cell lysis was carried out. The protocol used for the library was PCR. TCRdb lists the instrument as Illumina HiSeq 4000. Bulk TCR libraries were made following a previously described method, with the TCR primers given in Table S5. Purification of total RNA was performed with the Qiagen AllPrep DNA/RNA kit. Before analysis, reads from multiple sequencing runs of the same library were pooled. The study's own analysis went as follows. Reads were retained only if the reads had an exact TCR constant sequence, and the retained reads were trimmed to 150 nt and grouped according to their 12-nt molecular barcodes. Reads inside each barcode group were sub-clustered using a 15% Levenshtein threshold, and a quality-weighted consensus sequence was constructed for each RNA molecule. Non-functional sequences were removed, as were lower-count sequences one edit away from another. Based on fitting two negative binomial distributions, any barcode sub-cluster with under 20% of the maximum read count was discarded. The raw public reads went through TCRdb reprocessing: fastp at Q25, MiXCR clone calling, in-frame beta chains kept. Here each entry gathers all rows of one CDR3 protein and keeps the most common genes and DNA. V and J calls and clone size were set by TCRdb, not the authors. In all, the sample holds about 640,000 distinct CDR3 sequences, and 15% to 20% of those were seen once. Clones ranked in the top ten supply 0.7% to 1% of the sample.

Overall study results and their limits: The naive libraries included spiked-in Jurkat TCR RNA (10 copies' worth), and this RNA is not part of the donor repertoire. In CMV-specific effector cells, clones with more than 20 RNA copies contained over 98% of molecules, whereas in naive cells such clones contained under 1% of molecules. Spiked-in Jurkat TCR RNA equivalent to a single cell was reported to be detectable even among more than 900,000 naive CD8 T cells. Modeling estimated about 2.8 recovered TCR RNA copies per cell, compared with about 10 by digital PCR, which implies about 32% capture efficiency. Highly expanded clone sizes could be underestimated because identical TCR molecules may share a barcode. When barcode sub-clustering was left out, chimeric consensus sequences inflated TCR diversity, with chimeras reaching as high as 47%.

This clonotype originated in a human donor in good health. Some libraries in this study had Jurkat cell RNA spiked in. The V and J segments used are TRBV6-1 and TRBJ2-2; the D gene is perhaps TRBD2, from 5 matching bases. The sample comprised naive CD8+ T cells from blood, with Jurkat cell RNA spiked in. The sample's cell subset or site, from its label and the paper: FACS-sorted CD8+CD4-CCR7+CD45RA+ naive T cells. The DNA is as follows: TGTGCACTTGAATTTTTTGAGGGGAACACCGGGGAGCTGTTTTTT. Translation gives CALEFFEGNTGELFF.